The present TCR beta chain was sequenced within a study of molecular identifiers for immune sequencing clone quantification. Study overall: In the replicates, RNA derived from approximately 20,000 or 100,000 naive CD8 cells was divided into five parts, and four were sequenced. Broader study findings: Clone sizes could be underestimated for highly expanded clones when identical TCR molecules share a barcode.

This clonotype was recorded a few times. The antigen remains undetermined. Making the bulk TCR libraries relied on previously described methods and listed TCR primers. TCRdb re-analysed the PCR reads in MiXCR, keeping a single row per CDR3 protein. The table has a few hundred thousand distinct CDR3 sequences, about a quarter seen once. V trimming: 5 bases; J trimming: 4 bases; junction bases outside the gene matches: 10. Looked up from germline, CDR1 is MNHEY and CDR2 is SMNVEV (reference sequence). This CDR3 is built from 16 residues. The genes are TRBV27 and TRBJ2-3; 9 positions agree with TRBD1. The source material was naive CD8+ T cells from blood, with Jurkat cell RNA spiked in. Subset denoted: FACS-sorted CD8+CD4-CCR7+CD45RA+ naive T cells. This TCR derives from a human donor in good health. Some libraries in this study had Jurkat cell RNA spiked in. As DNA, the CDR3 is TGTGCCAGCAGTCACGGACAGGGGTCAATTCCAGATACGCAGTATTTT. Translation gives CASSHGQGSIPDTQYF.